This entry describes one T cell receptor beta chain. The data derive from a study of T cells after yellow fever vaccination. The TCR cDNA carried a universal primer site and UMIs from 5'RACE template switching. MiXCR, applied by TCRdb to the 5' RACE reads, yields one record per CDR3 protein. The sample has 340,000 or so distinct CDR3 sequences; under 15% are singletons. The receptor's source is a man between 18 and 29 years old who received the YFV17D yellow fever vaccine. The input for sequencing was CD4+ T cells sorted from PBMCs, taken 15 days after the yellow fever booster vaccination.

For the CDR3, the DNA is TGTGCCATCAACGAGGGACGCACAGATACGCAGTATTTT. It yields the protein CAINEGRTDTQYF. This chain uses TRBV10-3 with TRBJ2-3, with D tentatively TRBD1 or TRBD2 (5 bases each). The V end was cut by 7 bases, the J end by 1 base, with 9 bases between. The CDR3 runs to 13 residues. CDR1 ENHRY and CDR2 SYGVKD come from the germline V gene.